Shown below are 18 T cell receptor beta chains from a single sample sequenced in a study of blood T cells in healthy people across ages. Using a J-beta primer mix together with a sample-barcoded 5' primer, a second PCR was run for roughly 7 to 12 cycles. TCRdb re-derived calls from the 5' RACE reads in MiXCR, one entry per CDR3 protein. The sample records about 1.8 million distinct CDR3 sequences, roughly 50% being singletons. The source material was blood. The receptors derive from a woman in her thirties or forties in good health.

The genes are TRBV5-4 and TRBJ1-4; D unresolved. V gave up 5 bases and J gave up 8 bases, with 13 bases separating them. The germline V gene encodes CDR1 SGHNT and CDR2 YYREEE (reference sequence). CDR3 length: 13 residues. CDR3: CASSGSLGEKLFF. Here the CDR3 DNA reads TGTGCCAGCAGTGGATCGTTGGGGGAAAAACTGTTTTTT.

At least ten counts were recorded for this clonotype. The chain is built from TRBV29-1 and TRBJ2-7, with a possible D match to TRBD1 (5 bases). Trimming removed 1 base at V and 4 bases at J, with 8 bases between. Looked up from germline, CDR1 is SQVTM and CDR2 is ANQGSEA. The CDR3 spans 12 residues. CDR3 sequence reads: CSVEGKGYEQYF. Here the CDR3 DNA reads TGCAGCGTTGAAGGGAAGGGGTACGAGCAGTACTTC.

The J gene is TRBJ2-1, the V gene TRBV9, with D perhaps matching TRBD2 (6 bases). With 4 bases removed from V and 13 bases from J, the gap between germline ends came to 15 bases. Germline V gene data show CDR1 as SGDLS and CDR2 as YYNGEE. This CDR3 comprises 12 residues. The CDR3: CASSFQRGLQFF. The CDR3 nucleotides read TGTGCCAGCAGCTTTCAGAGGGGACTCCAGTTCTTC. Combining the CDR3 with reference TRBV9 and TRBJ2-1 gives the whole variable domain DSGVTQTPKHLITATGQRVTLRCSPRSGDLSVYWYQQSLDQGLQFLIQYYNGEERAKGNILERFSAQQFPDLHSELNLSSLELGDSALYFCASSFQRGLQFFGPGTRLTVL.

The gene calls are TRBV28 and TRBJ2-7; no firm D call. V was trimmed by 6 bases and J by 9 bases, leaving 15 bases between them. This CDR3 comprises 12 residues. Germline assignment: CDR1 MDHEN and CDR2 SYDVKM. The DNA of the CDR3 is TGTGCCAGCAGGAGAATCGACCTTGGGCAGTACTTC. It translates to CASRRIDLGQYF.

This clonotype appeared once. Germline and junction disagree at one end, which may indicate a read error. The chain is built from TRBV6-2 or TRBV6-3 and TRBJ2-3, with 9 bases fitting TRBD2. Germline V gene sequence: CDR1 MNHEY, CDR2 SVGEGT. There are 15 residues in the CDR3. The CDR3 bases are TGTGCCAGCAGCTCGAGCGGGGGGCGAAGAGATACGCGGTATTTT. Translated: CASSSSGGRRDTRYF.

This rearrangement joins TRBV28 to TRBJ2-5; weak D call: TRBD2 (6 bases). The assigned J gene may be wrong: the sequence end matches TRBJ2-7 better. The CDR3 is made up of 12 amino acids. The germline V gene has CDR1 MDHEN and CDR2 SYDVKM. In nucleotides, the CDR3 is TGTGCCACCGAAACGGGAGTATACGAGCAGTACTTC. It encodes CATETGVYEQYF.

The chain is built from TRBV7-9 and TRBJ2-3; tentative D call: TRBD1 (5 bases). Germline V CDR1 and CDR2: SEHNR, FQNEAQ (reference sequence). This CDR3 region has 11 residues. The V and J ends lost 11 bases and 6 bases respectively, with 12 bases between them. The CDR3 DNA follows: TGTGCCGGAGAAGGGGCCGATACGCAGTATTTT. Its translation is CAGEGADTQYF.

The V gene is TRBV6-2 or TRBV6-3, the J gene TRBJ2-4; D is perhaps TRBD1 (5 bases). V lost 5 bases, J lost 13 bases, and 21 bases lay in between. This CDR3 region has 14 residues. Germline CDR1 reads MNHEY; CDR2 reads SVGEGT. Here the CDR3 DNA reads TGTGCCAGCAGTGACCAGGGAAGGGGCAACAAGCAGTACTTC. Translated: CASSDQGRGNKQYF.

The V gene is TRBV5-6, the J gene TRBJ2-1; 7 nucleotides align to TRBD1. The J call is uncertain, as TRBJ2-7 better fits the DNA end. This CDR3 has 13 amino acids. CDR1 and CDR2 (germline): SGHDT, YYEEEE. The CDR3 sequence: CASSRQGYNEQYF. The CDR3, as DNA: TGTGCCAGCAGCCGACAGGGCTACAATGAGCAGTACTTC.

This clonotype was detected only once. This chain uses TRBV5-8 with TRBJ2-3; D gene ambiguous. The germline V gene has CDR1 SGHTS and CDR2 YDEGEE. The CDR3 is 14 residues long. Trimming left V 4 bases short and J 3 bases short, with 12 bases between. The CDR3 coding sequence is TGTGCCAGCAGCAGTGTTCCGAATACAGATACGCAGTATTTT. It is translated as CASSSVPNTDTQYF.

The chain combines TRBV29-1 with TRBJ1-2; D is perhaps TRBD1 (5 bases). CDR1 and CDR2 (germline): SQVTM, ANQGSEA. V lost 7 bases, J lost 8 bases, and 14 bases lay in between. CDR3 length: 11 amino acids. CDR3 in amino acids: CSAQWGVGYTF. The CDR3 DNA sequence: TGCAGCGCTCAATGGGGGGTGGGCTACACCTTC. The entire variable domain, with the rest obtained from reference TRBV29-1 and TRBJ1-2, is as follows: SAVISQKPSRDICQRGTSLTIQCQVDSQVTMMFWYRQQPGQSLTLIATANQGSEATYESGFVIDKFPISRPNLTFSTLTVSNMSPEDSSIYLCSAQWGVGYTFGSGTRLTVV.

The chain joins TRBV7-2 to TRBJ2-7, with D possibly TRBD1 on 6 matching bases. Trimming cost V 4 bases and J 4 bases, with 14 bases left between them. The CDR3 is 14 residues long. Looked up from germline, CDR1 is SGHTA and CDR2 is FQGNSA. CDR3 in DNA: TGTGCCAGCAGCTCGACCTACAGGGATTACGAGCAGTACTTC. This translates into CASSSTYRDYEQYF.

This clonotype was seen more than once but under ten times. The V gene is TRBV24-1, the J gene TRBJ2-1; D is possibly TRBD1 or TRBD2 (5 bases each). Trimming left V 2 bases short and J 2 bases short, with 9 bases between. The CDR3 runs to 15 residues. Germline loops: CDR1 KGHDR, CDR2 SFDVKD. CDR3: CATSDSGGPYNEQFF. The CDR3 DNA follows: TGTGCCACCAGTGATTCTGGGGGACCCTACAATGAGCAGTTCTTC.

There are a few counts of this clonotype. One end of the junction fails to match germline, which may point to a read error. CDR3 region: CASSAPPETQYF. CDR3 nucleotides: TGTGCCAGCTCAGCACCCCCGGAGACCCAGTACTTC. The chain combines TRBV18 with TRBJ2-5; D unclear. CDR3 length: 12 amino acids. Germline CDR1 and CDR2: KGHSH and LQKENI.

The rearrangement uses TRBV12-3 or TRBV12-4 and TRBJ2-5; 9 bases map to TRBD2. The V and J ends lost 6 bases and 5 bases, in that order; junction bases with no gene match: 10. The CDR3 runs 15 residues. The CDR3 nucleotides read TGTGCCAGCAGACATAGCGGGGGTACCAGGGAGACCCAGTACTTC. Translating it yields CASRHSGGTRETQYF.

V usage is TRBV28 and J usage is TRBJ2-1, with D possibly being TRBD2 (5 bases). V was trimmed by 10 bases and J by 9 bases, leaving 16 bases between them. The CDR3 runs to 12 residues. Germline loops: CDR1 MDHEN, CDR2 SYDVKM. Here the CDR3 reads CATSSIGSEQFF. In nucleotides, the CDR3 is TGTGCCACCTCATCGATTGGGAGTGAGCAGTTCTTC.

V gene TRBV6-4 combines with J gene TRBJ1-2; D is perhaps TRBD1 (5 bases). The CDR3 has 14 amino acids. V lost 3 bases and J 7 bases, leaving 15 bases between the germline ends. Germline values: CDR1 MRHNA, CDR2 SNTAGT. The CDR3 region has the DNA TGTGCCAGCAGTGAGTGGGCCTCCCAGGGTGGCTACACCTTC. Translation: CASSEWASQGGYTF.

CDR3 residues: CASGKGGFDTDTQYF. The DNA for the CDR3 is TGTGCCAGCGGCAAGGGGGGCTTCGACACAGATACGCAGTATTTT. This chain connects TRBV6-5 to TRBJ2-3; TRBD1 or TRBD2 may be the D gene (6 bases each). Trimming removed 8 bases at V and 2 bases at J, with 17 bases between. This CDR3 is 15 amino acids long. Germline V gene lookup returns CDR1 MNHEY and CDR2 SVGAGI.